The 10 T cell receptor beta chains given below trace back to one sample, sequenced in a study of blood T cell repertoires in COVID-19. Measured with immunoSEQ multiplex PCR; TCRdb has only the in-frame clones, and not every one. The sample consists of about 130,000 clones, more than 80% of them appearing once. The sample was peripheral blood. These receptor sequences come from a woman aged 80 or over with COVID-19, enrolled during active disease.

V usage is TRBV3-1 (or the pseudogene TRBV3-2) and J usage is TRBJ2-1; D possibly corresponds to TRBD2 (7 bases). Germline-derived CDR1 and CDR2 are LGHDT and YNNKEL (reference sequence). This CDR3 is 19 amino acids long. The germline V and J ends were trimmed by 0 bases and 6 bases, with 24 bases remaining between them. CDR3 sequence: CASSQDRTWGGPVINEQFF. The CDR3 coding sequence is TGTGCCAGCAGCCAAGACCGTACCTGGGGGGGGCCGGTCATCAATGAGCAGTTCTTC.

The rearrangement uses TRBV27 and TRBJ2-7; possibly TRBD2 for D (6 bases). The V gene lost 5 bases and the J gene lost 4 bases, with 18 bases spanning the gap. This CDR3 region has 15 residues. Germline-derived CDR1 and CDR2 are MNHEY and SMNVEV (reference sequence). The CDR3 region is CASSPTFGRGYEQYF. CDR3 bases: TGTGCCAGCAGTCCCACATTCGGGAGAGGTTACGAGCAGTACTTC.

This chain's CDR3 is CASKAGIGNTIYF. CDR3 DNA: TGTGCCAGCAAGGCAGGGATTGGAAACACCATATATTTT. V usage is TRBV28 and J usage is TRBJ1-3, with a tentative D call TRBD1 (5 bases). The germline V gene encodes CDR1 MDHEN and CDR2 SYDVKM. This CDR3 contains 13 residues. V gave up 7 bases and J gave up 3 bases, with 10 bases separating them. Based on the CDR3 plus reference TRBV28 and TRBJ1-3, the full variable domain is DVKVTQSSRYLVKRTGEKVFLECVQDMDHENMFWYRQDPGLGLRLIYFSYDVKMKEKGDIPEGYSVSREKKERFSLILESASTNQTSMYLCASKAGIGNTIYFGEGSWLTVV.

The V and J genes are TRBV5-5 and TRBJ1-4, with unresolved D. Germline V lookup: CDR1 SGHKS, CDR2 YYEKEE (reference sequence). The V end lost 2 bases, the J end lost 3 bases, and 8 bases lay between the germline ends. CDR3 length: 14 residues. CDR3 coding DNA: TGTGCCAGCAGCTTTATGTCGGCTAATGAAAAACTGTTTTTT. Its translation is CASSFMSANEKLFF.

The chain couples TRBV10-3 to TRBJ1-6, with a tentative D call TRBD1 (5 bases). This CDR3 spans 16 amino acids. Germline-derived CDR1 and CDR2 are ENHRY and SYGVKD. Trimming took off 3 bases at V and 10 bases at J, with 19 bases between the two ends. Here the CDR3 DNA reads TGTGCCATCAGTGAAAATCAGGGCTTAAGGGCATCACCCCTCCACTTT. Its protein is CAISENQGLRASPLHF.

This rearrangement joins TRBV6-4 to TRBJ1-2; D unresolved. The CDR3 runs to 15 residues. Germline V gives CDR1 MRHNA, CDR2 SNTAGT. Trimming pared 5 bases from V and 8 bases from J, leaving 21 bases between. This CDR3 reads CASSSEPGIRRGYTF. For the CDR3, the DNA is TGTGCCAGCAGTTCTGAACCCGGGATCCGCAGAGGCTACACCTTC.

This clone occurred a few times. The CDR3 loop reads CASSTGQVTNTEAFF. In DNA form, the CDR3 reads TGTGCCAGCAGTACCGGACAGGTCACGAACACTGAAGCTTTCTTT. The chain links TRBV27 to TRBJ1-1; 7 bases are a match to TRBD1. Germline loops: CDR1 MNHEY, CDR2 SMNVEV (reference sequence). V lost 5 bases, J lost 1 base, and 7 bases stayed unmatched. CDR3 length equals 15 residues.

The genes are TRBV3-1 (or the pseudogene TRBV3-2) and TRBJ2-1, with D maybe TRBD2 (6 bases). Germline values: CDR1 LGHDT, CDR2 YNNKEL (reference sequence). V was trimmed by 1 base and J by 16 bases, leaving 14 bases between them. The CDR3 runs 12 residues. The CDR3 DNA reads as TGTGCCAGCAGCCAAGGGCCGGGAGAGGGTTTCTTC. Translation: CASSQGPGEGFF.

This chain uses TRBV28 with TRBJ1-2; D possibly corresponds to TRBD1 (6 bases). V shed 6 bases and J shed 4 bases, with 9 bases lying between them. CDR1 is MDHEN and CDR2 is SYDVKM in the germline V gene. The CDR3 length is 12 residues. The DNA of the CDR3 is TGTGCCAGCAGCCTCAGGGGCTATGGCTACACCTTC. This codes for CASSLRGYGYTF.

The rearrangement uses TRBV7-9 and TRBJ1-2, with TRBD1 matching 7 bases. CDR3 length: 13 residues. Germline CDR1 SEHNR, CDR2 FQNEAQ (reference sequence). V lost 5 bases, J lost 4 bases, and 4 bases stayed unmatched. Here the CDR3 DNA reads TGTGCCAGCAGCCCTGGGACAGCCTATGGCTACACCTTC. Translating it yields CASSPGTAYGYTF.